This entry lists 16 T cell receptor beta chains sequenced from one sample in a study of T cells after yellow fever vaccination. MiXCR was run by TCRdb on the 5' RACE reads, yielding one entry per CDR3 protein. The sample has about 68,000 distinct CDR3 sequences, approximately 7% seen once. Sequences were derived from CD8+ T cells sorted from PBMCs, sampled about 41 days after the first yellow fever vaccination. The receptors stem from a man aged 18 to 35 who received the YFV17D yellow fever vaccine.

This clonotype was recorded at least ten times. The chain recombines TRBV5-1 with TRBJ1-1; TRBD1 agrees at 7 bases. The germline V gene has CDR1 SGHRS and CDR2 YFSETQ. CDR3 length equals 14 residues. V lost 0 bases, J lost 8 bases, and 7 bases stayed unmatched. The chain's CDR3 is CASSLVGRDSEAFF. In nucleotides, the CDR3 is TGCGCCAGCAGCTTGGTTGGGCGGGACAGCGAAGCTTTCTTT.

There are many counts of this clonotype. J is TRBJ2-2 and V is TRBV29-1; D remains ambiguous. V lost 3 bases and J lost 1, with 6 bases in between. Looked up from germline, CDR1 is SQVTM and CDR2 is ANQGSEA. The CDR3 extends over 13 amino acids. The CDR3 reads CSVEDGNTGELFF. The CDR3 DNA sequence: TGCAGCGTTGAGGACGGGAACACCGGGGAGCTGTTTTTT.

This clonotype was seen at least ten times. V gene TRBV4-1 combines with J gene TRBJ2-5; D unclear. The CDR3 runs 14 residues. V was shortened by 5 bases and J by 2 bases, with 12 bases between the two germline ends. Germline CDR1 is MGHRA and CDR2 is YSYEKL. The CDR3 sequence is CASSDPQSQETQYF. CDR3 nucleotides: TGCGCCAGCAGCGACCCACAGAGTCAAGAGACCCAGTACTTC.

This clonotype was seen many times. The V and J genes are TRBV21-1 and TRBJ2-7. TRBV21-1 is a documented pseudogene. The CDR3 sequence is 12 residues long. CDR3 residues: CASIHPPYEQYF. The CDR3 DNA follows: TGTGCCAGCATCCATCCCCCCTACGAGCAGTACTTC.

This clonotype was seen a handful of times. The junction departs from the called germline gene at one end, perhaps through a read error. V usage is TRBV3-1 and J usage is TRBJ2-5; no firm D call. The CDR3 runs to 16 residues. In germline, CDR1 is LGHDT, CDR2 YNNKEL (reference sequence). The CDR3 coding sequence is TGTGCCTGCAGCCACAAAGGCGGCTGGGCAACAGAGACCCAGTACTTC. Encoded protein: CACSHKGGWATETQYF.

This clonotype was detected many times. The V and J genes are TRBV7-2 and TRBJ2-1; perhaps TRBD1 as D (6 bases). CDR1 is SGHTA and CDR2 is FQGNSA in the germline V gene. Deletions cut 3 bases from V and 8 bases from J, with 23 bases between. The length of the CDR3 is 17 residues. CDR3 region: CASSFVNVGRGLDEQFF. The CDR3 DNA reads TGTGCCAGCAGCTTCGTTAATGTTGGCAGGGGTTTGGATGAGCAGTTCTTC.

This clonotype occurred many times. V gene TRBV7-6 combines with J gene TRBJ2-1, with 8 positions matching TRBD2. The junction had 6 bases not matched to a gene; V was cut back by 4 bases and J by 1 base. This CDR3 is built from 16 residues. Germline-derived CDR1 and CDR2 are SGHVS and FNYEAQ. CDR3 bases: TGTGCCAGCAGCTCCACTAGCGGTTCTTCCTACAATGAGCAGTTCTTC. Translated: CASSSTSGSSYNEQFF.

This clonotype was recorded at least ten times. The chain joins TRBV2 to TRBJ2-7, with D possibly TRBD1 on 6 matching bases. Deletions cut 4 bases from V and 3 bases from J, with 10 bases between. This CDR3 contains 13 residues. CDR1 is SNHLY, CDR2 FYNNEI, per germline. The CDR3 sequence: CASSGTVIYEQYV. CDR3 nucleotide sequence: TGTGCCAGCAGTGGGACAGTAATCTACGAGCAGTACGTC.

The table lists this clonotype with a few counts. The chain uses TRBV5-1 and TRBJ1-2; 8 positions match TRBD1. The length of the CDR3 is 14 residues. From germline, CDR1 is SGHRS and CDR2 YFSETQ. The V segment lost 4 bases and the J segment 3 bases; nucleotides outside the gene matches: 5. As DNA, the CDR3 is TGCGCCAGCAGCGTCGGACAGGGAGACTATGGCTACACCTTC. Residues: CASSVGQGDYGYTF. The full variable domain, rest sourced from reference TRBV5-1 and TRBJ1-2, is KAGVTQTPRYLIKTRGQQVTLSCSPISGHRSVSWYQQTPGQGLQFLFEYFSETQRNKGNFPGRFSGRQFSNSRSEMNVSTLELGDSALYLCASSVGQGDYGYTFGSGTRLTVV.

At least ten counts were recorded for this clonotype. The gene calls are TRBV4-3 and TRBJ2-1; TRBD1 is a possible D gene (6 bases). V shed 1 base and J shed 7 bases, with 14 bases lying between them. Germline CDR1 is LGHNA and CDR2 is YSLEER. This CDR3 is 15 amino acids long. The CDR3 spells CASSQAQGRGNEQFF. The CDR3 DNA follows: TGCGCCAGCAGCCAAGCGCAGGGTAGGGGGAATGAGCAGTTCTTC.

The chain recombines TRBV7-8 with TRBJ2-5, with a possible D match to TRBD2 (6 bases). CDR3 length equals 15 residues. Trimming stripped 6 bases from V and 2 bases from J, with 16 bases between. Germline V lookup: CDR1 SGHVS, CDR2 FQNEAQ. In DNA, the CDR3 is TGTGCCAGCAGTCTCCTTAGCGGCCCTCAAGAGACCCAGTACTTC. This sequence encodes CASSLLSGPQETQYF. Together with reference TRBV7-8 and TRBJ2-5, the CDR3 gives the full variable domain: GAGVSQSPRYKVAKRGQDVALRCDPISGHVSLFWYQQALGQGPEFLTYFQNEAQLDKSGLPSDRFFAERPEGSVSTLKIQRTQQEDSAVYLCASSLLSGPQETQYFGPGTRLLVL.

The V gene is TRBV7-9, the J gene TRBJ1-4; D may be TRBD1 (6 bases). CDR1 and CDR2 (germline): SEHNR, FQNEAQ (reference sequence). V was pared by 3 bases and J by 5 bases, with 16 bases between. The CDR3 runs 16 residues. The CDR3 DNA is TGTGCCAGCAGCTTGATTCTAGCAGGGGTGAATGAAAAACTGTTTTTT. Amino acid sequence: CASSLILAGVNEKLFF.

The rearrangement links TRBV4-3 to TRBJ1-6; no firm D call. The germline gives CDR1 LGHNA, CDR2 YSLEER. Trimming cost V 0 bases and J 5 bases, with 14 bases left between them. The CDR3 is 17 residues long. The CDR3 reads CASSQDRRQQNNSPLHF. The CDR3 nucleotides are TGCGCCAGCAGCCAAGATAGACGGCAGCAGAATAATTCACCCCTCCACTTT.

This clonotype came up a few times. The J gene is TRBJ1-4, the V gene TRBV6-5; D remains ambiguous. From germline, CDR1 is MNHEY and CDR2 SVGAGI. Trimming took off 2 bases at V and 0 bases at J, with 4 bases between the two ends. This CDR3 region has 14 residues. CDR3 region: CASSYRATNEKLFF. Here the CDR3 DNA reads TGTGCCAGCAGTTACCGAGCAACTAATGAAAAACTGTTTTTT.

This clonotype has a count of ten or more. This chain uses TRBV6-2 or TRBV6-3 with TRBJ2-1; 8 bases are a match to TRBD2. The CDR3 contains 15 residues. From germline, CDR1 is MNHEY and CDR2 SVGEGT. The V and J ends lost 6 bases and 5 bases, in that order; junction bases with no gene match: 9. The CDR3 coding sequence is TGTGCCAGCAGCTCAGCCACGGGGGGGAACAATGAGCAGTTCTTC. Protein sequence: CASSSATGGNNEQFF.

The rearrangement links TRBV5-1 to TRBJ2-7, with D possibly being TRBD1 or TRBD2 (5 bases each). V lost 4 bases to trimming and J lost 0 bases, with 11 bases between them. Germline V CDR1 and CDR2: SGHRS, YFSETQ. The CDR3 runs to 14 residues. The CDR3 DNA reads as TGCGCCAGCAGCGAAGCAGGGAGCTCCTACGAGCAGTACGTC. It encodes CASSEAGSSYEQYV.